The 19 T cell receptor beta chains listed next were all sequenced from one sample in a study of blood T cells in healthy people across ages. Together with a sample-barcoded 5' primer, a J-beta primer mix was included in a second PCR lasting about 7 to 11 cycles. MiXCR was run by TCRdb on the 5' RACE reads, yielding one entry per CDR3 protein. Of hundreds of thousands of distinct CDR3 sequences listed, around 50% are singletons. The sample consisted of blood. The source of these receptors is a woman aged 80 or over in good health.

This clonotype showed up many times. The CDR3 protein is CASSLRAGGPGEQFF. CDR3 DNA: TGTGCCAGCAGTTTACGAGCGGGAGGGCCCGGTGAGCAGTTCTTC. This sequence joins TRBV28 and TRBJ2-1; 10 nucleotides align to TRBD2. The V gene end was trimmed by 2 bases and the J gene end by 9 bases; junction bases not matched to a gene: 7. Germline-derived CDR1 and CDR2 are MDHEN and SYDVKM. This CDR3 spans 15 amino acids.

The genes are TRBV5-5 and TRBJ2-4; 9 positions agree with TRBD1. The CDR3 consists of 14 residues. Trimming took 6 bases from V and 4 from J; bases not matched to a gene: 5. Germline V lookup: CDR1 SGHKS, CDR2 YYEKEE (reference sequence). The CDR3: CASNHRGPKNIQYF. The CDR3 coding sequence is TGTGCCAGCAATCACAGGGGGCCTAAAAACATTCAGTACTTC. Together with reference TRBV5-5 and TRBJ2-4, the CDR3 gives the full variable domain: DAGVTQSPTHLIKTRGQQVTLRCSPISGHKSVSWYQQVLGQGPQFIFQYYEKEERGRGNFPDRFSARQFPNYSSELNVNALLLGDSALYLCASNHRGPKNIQYFGAGTRLSVL.

V and J are TRBV12-3 or TRBV12-4 and TRBJ1-2, with TRBD1 matching over 8 bases. Trimming cost V 2 bases and J 0 bases; bases outside gene matches: 8. This CDR3 contains 17 residues. The CDR3: CASSLTGGFFPNYGYTF. The CDR3 DNA reads as TGTGCCAGCAGTTTAACAGGGGGATTTTTTCCTAACTATGGCTACACCTTC.

The CDR3 nucleotides read TGTGCCAGCAGCTTTGGAGGGTCCTACTCCTACGAGCAGTACTTC. Amino acid sequence: CASSFGGSYSYEQYF. This chain links TRBV7-2 with TRBJ2-7; possibly TRBD2 for D (6 bases). Germline V gives CDR1 SGHTA, CDR2 FQGNSA. This CDR3 spans 15 amino acids. The V end was cut by 3 bases, the J end by 0 bases, with 12 bases between.

The chain links TRBV18 to TRBJ1-5; a weak D match, TRBD1 (6 bases). V dropped 3 bases and J dropped 7 bases, with 13 bases sitting between them. From germline, CDR1 is KGHSH and CDR2 LQKENI. The CDR3 has 14 amino acids. The CDR3 region has the DNA TGTGCCAGCTCACCCAACAGGGACCACCAGCCCCAGCATTTT. Encoded protein: CASSPNRDHQPQHF.

This chain uses TRBV28 with TRBJ2-1; no firm D call. The last part of the DNA fits TRBJ2-7 better; the J call may be wrong. The CDR3 loop spans 16 amino acids. Germline lookup yields CDR1 MDHEN and CDR2 SYDVKM. This CDR3 is CASSPRSQSSYNEQYF. CDR3 sequence (DNA): TGTGCCAGCAGTCCTCGGTCCCAGAGCTCCTACAATGAGCAGTACTTC.

This clonotype appeared a few times. With a much larger clone just one base away, this may be a read error. The rearrangement links TRBV9 to TRBJ2-3; D is undetermined. Germline CDR1 is SGDLS and CDR2 is YYNGEE. The CDR3 spans 16 residues. With 0 bases removed from V and 6 bases from J, the gap between germline ends came to 17 bases. CDR3 protein: CASSVGPSVRRDTQYF. The DNA of the CDR3 is TGTGCCAGCAGCGTAGGGCCCTCAGTGAGAAGGGATACGCAGTATTTT.

The rearrangement links TRBV29-1 to TRBJ1-1; TRBD1 might be the D (6 bases). V was pared by 4 bases and J by 6 bases, with 18 bases between. There are 14 residues in the CDR3. CDR1 is SQVTM, CDR2 ANQGSEA, per germline. The CDR3 loop reads CSVGGRGWRPEAFF. In nucleotides, the CDR3 is TGCAGCGTTGGCGGCAGGGGCTGGAGGCCTGAAGCTTTCTTT.

This clonotype was observed a handful of times. V gene TRBV27 combines with J gene TRBJ2-7; weak D call: TRBD2 (6 bases). The CDR3 totals 15 residues. V was clipped by 2 bases and J by 1 base, with 12 bases between them. The V gene's germline CDR1 is MNHEY and CDR2 SMNVEV (reference sequence). The CDR3 nucleotides are TGTGCCAGCAGTTTAACTCGGGCGGGGTCCTACGAGCAGTACTTC. Encoded protein: CASSLTRAGSYEQYF.

This chain joins TRBV4-1 and TRBJ1-5; the D is unclear. V was trimmed by 3 bases and J by 5 bases, leaving 8 bases between them. The CDR3 covers 13 residues. Germline CDR1 MGHRA, CDR2 YSYEKL. CDR3 amino acids: CASSQDAYQPQHF. The CDR3 DNA is TGCGCCAGCAGCCAGGACGCTTATCAGCCCCAGCATTTT.

This clonotype was seen only a few times. A much larger clone lies a single base off, so this may be a read error. The genes are TRBV4-1 and TRBJ2-7, with D unclear. Germline V lookup: CDR1 MGHRA, CDR2 YSYEKL. The V and J ends lost 2 bases and 7 bases respectively, with 21 bases between them. This CDR3 region has 16 residues. DNA for the CDR3: TGCGCCAGCAGCCAACCATTACAGCTGCCCGACAATGAGCAGTACTTC. Protein: CASSQPLQLPDNEQYF.

The rearrangement uses TRBV27 and TRBJ2-7; 9 nucleotides match TRBD2. V shed 2 bases, J shed 5 bases, and the junction held 4 bases outside the gene matches. The CDR3 runs to 14 residues. Germline V gene sequence: CDR1 MNHEY, CDR2 SMNVEV (reference sequence). The CDR3 region is CASSLAGLANEQYF. The CDR3 bases are TGTGCCAGCAGTTTAGCCGGACTAGCGAACGAGCAGTACTTC.

Concerning this clonotype itself: Sequence at one end of the junction differs from germline and may be a read error. This chain connects TRBV20-1 to TRBJ2-1; D is unresolved. The CDR3 consists of 11 residues. Germline CDR1 DFQATT, CDR2 SNEGSKA (reference sequence). The CDR3 coding sequence is TGCAGTGCACCTCAAAACAATGAGCTGTTCTTC. This gives the protein CSAPQNNELFF.

This sequence joins TRBV28 and TRBJ2-7; D could derive from TRBD1 or TRBD2 (5 bases each). From germline, CDR1 is MDHEN and CDR2 SYDVKM. V lost 4 bases and J 5 bases, leaving 15 bases between the germline ends. The CDR3 contains 14 residues. CDR3 DNA sequence: TGTGCCAGCAGTTCAACCGCCGGGACGGACGAGCAGTACTTC. It encodes CASSSTAGTDEQYF.

The gene calls are TRBV7-3 and TRBJ2-7; 9 bases are a match to TRBD2. The germline V gene encodes CDR1 SGHTA and CDR2 FQGTGA. J gave up 7 bases and V 3 bases, and 13 bases lay outside the gene matches. CDR3 length equals 16 residues. CDR3 nucleotides: TGTGCCAGCAGCTTGGTATCGGGACTAGCAGGGAATGAGCAGTACTTC. This sequence encodes CASSLVSGLAGNEQYF.

The J gene is TRBJ1-2, the V gene TRBV6-1; TRBD1 agrees at 8 bases. Germline trimming cut 8 bases from V and 4 bases from J; bases unmatched to any gene: 18. The germline gives CDR1 MNHNS, CDR2 SASEGT. The CDR3 is 17 residues long. CDR3 DNA: TGTGCCAGCGCCCTCGGACAGGGCGAACGTCGGCTCTATGGCTACACCTTC. Its translation is CASALGQGERRLYGYTF.

This chain connects TRBV6-2 or TRBV6-3 to TRBJ2-7; 11 bases agree with TRBD2. The germline V gene has CDR1 MNHEY and CDR2 SVGEGT. After removal of 5 bases from V and 4 bases from J, the junction contained 10 bases not matched to a gene. The CDR3 sequence is 16 residues long. The CDR3 DNA is TGTGCCAGCAGTCCCCGGCCTCGGACTAGCGGGTACGAGCAGTACTTC. Translation: CASSPRPRTSGYEQYF.

The rearrangement joins TRBV7-9 to TRBJ2-7, with D uncertain. Germline V gene data show CDR1 as SEHNR and CDR2 as FQNEAQ (reference sequence). Trimming left V 1 base short and J 6 bases short, with 13 bases between. CDR3 length equals 14 residues. The CDR3 reads CASSLEGLSGEQYF. CDR3 in DNA: TGTGCCAGCAGCTTAGAAGGGTTATCTGGCGAGCAGTACTTC. The variable domain in full, with the rest retrieved from reference TRBV7-9 and TRBJ2-7, is DTGVSQNPRHKITKRGQNVTFRCDPISEHNRLYWYRQTLGQGPEFLTYFQNEAQLEKSRLLSDRFSAERPKGSFSTLEIQRTEQGDSAMYLCASSLEGLSGEQYFGPGTRLTVT.

This clonotype was seen a single time. The V call is TRBV5-1, the J call TRBJ1-1, with a weak D call TRBD1 (5 bases). This CDR3 spans 13 amino acids. V was cut by 4 bases and J by 0 bases, with 7 bases left in between. Germline values: CDR1 SGHRS, CDR2 YFSETQ. Written as DNA, the CDR3 is TGCGCCAGCAGCCGGGGGATGAACACTGAAGCTTTCTTT. It specifies CASSRGMNTEAFF.